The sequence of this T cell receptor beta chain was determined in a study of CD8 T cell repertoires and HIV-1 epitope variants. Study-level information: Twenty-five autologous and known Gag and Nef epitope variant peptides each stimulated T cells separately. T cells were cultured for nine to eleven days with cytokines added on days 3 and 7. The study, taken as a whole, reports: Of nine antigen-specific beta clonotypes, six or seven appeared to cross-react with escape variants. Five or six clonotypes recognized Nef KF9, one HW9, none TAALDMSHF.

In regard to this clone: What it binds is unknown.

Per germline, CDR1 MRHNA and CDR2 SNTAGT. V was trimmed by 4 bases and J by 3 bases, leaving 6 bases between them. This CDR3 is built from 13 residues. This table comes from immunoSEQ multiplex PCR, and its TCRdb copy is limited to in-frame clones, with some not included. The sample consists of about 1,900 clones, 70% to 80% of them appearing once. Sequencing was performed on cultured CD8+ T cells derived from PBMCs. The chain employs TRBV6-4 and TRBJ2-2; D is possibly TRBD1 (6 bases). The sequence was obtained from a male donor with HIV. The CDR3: CASSAGDTGELFF. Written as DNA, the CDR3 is TGTGCCAGCAGTGCAGGGGACACCGGGGAGCTGTTTTTT.